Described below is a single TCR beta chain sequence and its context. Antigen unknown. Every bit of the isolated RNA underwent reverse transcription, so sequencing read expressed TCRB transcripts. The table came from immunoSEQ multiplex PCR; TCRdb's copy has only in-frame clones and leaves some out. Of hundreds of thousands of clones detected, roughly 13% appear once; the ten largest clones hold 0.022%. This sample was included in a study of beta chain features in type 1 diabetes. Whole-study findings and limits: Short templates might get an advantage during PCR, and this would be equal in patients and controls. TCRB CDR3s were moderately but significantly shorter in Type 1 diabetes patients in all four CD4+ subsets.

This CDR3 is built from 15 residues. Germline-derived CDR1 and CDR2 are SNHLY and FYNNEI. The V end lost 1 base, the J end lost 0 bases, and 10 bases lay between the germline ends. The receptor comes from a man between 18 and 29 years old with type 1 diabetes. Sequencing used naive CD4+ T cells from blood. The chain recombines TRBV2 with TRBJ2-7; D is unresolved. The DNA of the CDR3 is TGTGCCAGCAGTGAAGTGCTGGGCAGCTCCTACGAGCAGTACTTC. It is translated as CASSEVLGSSYEQYF.